A selection of T cell receptor beta chains follows, all from one sample in a study of T cell responses to AZD1222 COVID-19 vaccine. Using immunoSEQ multiplex PCR, the repertoire was profiled, and TCRdb retains in-frame clones only, with some absent. The sample shows roughly 77,000 clones, under 95% of them seen only once. This material consisted of peripheral blood, taken on day 0 of MenACWY control vaccination. The origin of the receptors is an adult in good health. Both conserved end residues are part of each CDR3. D genes are given only for firm matches. Size values are once, few and many counts, or a class for expanded clones, and some rows have none.

D gene	clone size	V gene	J gene	CDR3 length	CDR3 protein	CDR3 DNA
TRBD2	-	TRBV19	TRBJ2-5	13	CASSMREVETQYF	TGTGCCAGTAGTATGCGGGAGGTCGAGACCCAGTACTTC
-	-	TRBV6-5	TRBJ2-2	13	CASAGPNTGELFF	TGTGCCAGCGCTGGTCCGAACACCGGGGAGCTGTTTTTT
-	once	TRBV2	TRBJ2-2	16	CASSEARLTNTGELFF	TGTGCCAGCAGTGAAGCGCGGCTTACGAACACCGGGGAGCTGTTTTTT
TRBD1	-	TRBV12-5	TRBJ2-7	14	CASGPGQGSHEQYF	TGTGCTAGTGGTCCCGGACAGGGGTCACACGAGCAGTACTTC
-	-	TRBV28	TRBJ1-5	15	CASRWGTRRNQPQHF	TGTGCCAGCAGGTGGGGGACCAGGAGAAATCAGCCCCAGCATTTT
TRBD1	-	TRBV7-8	TRBJ1-6	16	CASSWDRVFDDSPLHF	TGTGCCAGCAGCTGGGACAGGGTATTTGACGATTCACCCCTCCACTTT
TRBD1	once	TRBV7-7	TRBJ2-2	15	CASSLTGVNTGELFF	TGTGCCAGCAGCTTAACAGGGGTAAACACCGGGGAGCTGTTTTTT
TRBD1	-	TRBV2	TRBJ1-1	14	CASSKDRTNTEAFF	TGTGCCAGCAGCAAGGACAGGACGAACACTGAAGCTTTCTTT
TRBD2	-	TRBV9	TRBJ2-2	16	CASSVGTSANTGELFF	TGTGCCAGCAGCGTAGGGACTAGCGCCAACACCGGGGAGCTGTTTTTT
-	-	TRBV28	TRBJ1-2	10	CASSLDGYTF	TGTGCCAGCAGTTTGGATGGCTACACCTTC
-	-	TRBV15	TRBJ2-3	14	CATSSRDFPDTQYF	TGTGCCACCAGCAGTCGGGACTTCCCAGATACGCAGTATTTT
-	-	TRBV4-3	TRBJ2-7	13	CASSLLEATEQYF	TGCGCCAGCAGCCTCCTAGAGGCCACCGAGCAGTACTTC
-	-	TRBV6-5	TRBJ1-6	15	CASSYYKSYNSPLHF	TGTGCCAGCAGTTACTACAAGAGCTATAATTCACCCCTCCACTTT
-	-	TRBV19	TRBJ2-2	17	CASSIPRQGANTGELFF	TGTGCCAGTAGTATTCCTCGGCAGGGTGCGAACACCGGGGAGCTGTTTTTT
TRBD1	-	TRBV30	TRBJ1-6	18	CAWSFGRTGSSYNSPLHF	TGTGCCTGGAGTTTCGGTCGGACAGGATCATCCTATAATTCACCCCTCCACTTT
TRBD1	-	TRBV5-6	TRBJ2-3	14	CASSTRTGTDTQYF	TGTGCCAGCAGCACTCGGACAGGTACAGATACGCAGTATTTT
TRBD2	-	TRBV5-1	TRBJ2-7	13	CASSSGTNYEQYF	TGCGCCAGCAGCTCCGGGACTAACTACGAGCAGTACTTC
TRBD1	-	TRBV25-1	TRBJ2-5	16	CASSGWGPGQKETQYF	TGTGCCAGCAGTGGGTGGGGTCCGGGACAGAAAGAGACCCAGTACTTC
TRBD2	-	TRBV9	TRBJ2-1	18	CASSVDPGLAGSWGKLFF	TGTGCCAGCAGCGTAGACCCGGGACTAGCGGGGAGTTGGGGGAAATTGTTCTTC
-	-	TRBV29-1	TRBJ2-3	13	CSVEVLAADTQYF	TGCAGCGTTGAAGTACTAGCCGCCGATACGCAGTATTTT
TRBD1	-	TRBV7-6	TRBJ2-4	16	CASSPGTGWAKNIQYF	TGTGCCAGCAGCCCCGGGACAGGGTGGGCCAAAAACATTCAGTACTTC
-	-	TRBV13	TRBJ2-5	12	CASSLPGETQYF	TGTGCCAGCAGCTTACCGGGGGAGACCCAGTACTTC
-	-	TRBV19	TRBJ2-3	14	CASRLRHFTDTQYF	TGTGCCAGTAGACTTAGACATTTCACAGATACGCAGTATTTT
-	-	TRBV6-4	TRBJ2-3	15	CASSGGDSHKDTQYF	TGTGCCAGCAGTGGAGGAGACAGCCACAAGGATACGCAGTATTTT
TRBD1	-	TRBV28	TRBJ1-3	15	CASRTQGFSGNTIYF	TGTGCCAGCAGGACACAGGGGTTCTCTGGAAACACCATATATTTT
TRBD1	few	TRBV12-3/TRBV12-4	TRBJ1-1	13	CASRLYSGTGFFF	TGTGCCAGCAGACTTTATTCCGGGACAGGGTTTTTCTTT
-	once	TRBV7-2	TRBJ2-3	12	CASSLDRNTQYF	TGTGCCAGCAGCTTGGACCGGAATACGCAGTATTTT
-	once	TRBV9	TRBJ2-5	16	CASSVATGINQETQYF	TGTGCCAGCAGCGTAGCCACAGGAATAAATCAAGAGACCCAGTACTTC
-	-	TRBV18	TRBJ1-4	14	CASSPREKAEKLFF	TGTGCCAGCTCACCGCGGGAAAAAGCTGAAAAACTGTTTTTT
-	-	TRBV28	TRBJ1-1	12	CASSQQWTEAFF	TGTGCCAGCAGCCAACAGTGGACTGAAGCTTTCTTT
-	-	TRBV6-5	TRBJ1-6	13	CASNQERDSPLHF	TGTGCCAGCAACCAGGAGAGGGATTCACCCCTCCACTTT
TRBD2	-	TRBV10-1	TRBJ2-1	20	CASSESGPGRGLPSLDEQFF	TGCGCCAGCAGTGAGTCGGGCCCGGGGAGGGGACTACCGTCCTTGGATGAGCAGTTCTTC
TRBD1	-	TRBV27	TRBJ1-1	17	CASSPEQRTGGSTEAFF	TGTGCCAGCAGTCCCGAACAAAGGACAGGGGGAAGCACTGAAGCTTTCTTT
TRBD1	few	TRBV27	TRBJ1-5	14	CASSFTGGNQPQHF	TGTGCCAGCAGTTTCACAGGGGGCAATCAGCCCCAGCATTTT
-	-	TRBV20-1	TRBJ2-3	11	CSASGGNTQYF	TGCAGTGCTAGTGGCGGAAATACGCAGTATTTT
TRBD1	-	TRBV3-1/TRBV3-2	TRBJ2-1	15	CASSQGQGSYNEQFF	TGTGCCAGCAGCCAAGGACAGGGCTCCTACAATGAGCAGTTCTTC
-	-	TRBV5-6	TRBJ1-1	16	CASSLIGEGQNTEAFF	TGTGCCAGCAGCTTGATAGGGGAGGGACAAAACACTGAAGCTTTCTTT
-	-	TRBV19	TRBJ2-7	14	CASSMMSLGTEQYF	TGTGCCAGTAGTATGATGTCGTTGGGGACCGAGCAGTACTTC
-	-	TRBV7-8	TRBJ2-3	16	CASRLGPQPSTDTQYF	TGTGCCAGCAGGCTTGGGCCACAACCTAGCACAGATACGCAGTATTTT
-	-	TRBV5-6	TRBJ2-5	11	CASSNQETQYF	TGTGCCAGCAGCAACCAAGAGACCCAGTACTTC